These 31 T cell receptor beta chains were sequenced from one sample in a study of identical twins. TCRdb itself ran the 5' RACE reads through MiXCR, one entry per CDR3 protein. The data show 240,000 or so distinct CDR3 sequences, with approximately 7% seen just once and about 3.6% held by the top ten. These data are also associated with another study on yellow fever vaccine responses in identical twins.

Sequenced: memory (CD45RO+) T cells sorted from blood. The source is a woman younger than 30 in good health.

The V call is TRBV9, the J call TRBJ2-1; 7 bases fit TRBD2. The CDR3 runs 15 residues. V trimming: 0 bases; J trimming: 4 bases; junction bases outside the gene matches: 4. Germline-derived CDR1 and CDR2 are SGDLS and YYNGEE. The CDR3 DNA follows: TGTGCCAGCAGCGTAGGCTCTAGCGGATACAATGAGCAGTTCTTC. Encoded protein: CASSVGSSGYNEQFF.

In this sample, this clonotype turned up a few times. J is TRBJ2-2 and V is TRBV20-1; D unclear. V lost 7 bases to trimming and J lost 4 bases, with 7 bases between them. The germline V gene encodes CDR1 DFQATT and CDR2 SNEGSKA (reference sequence). The CDR3 has 11 residues. The CDR3 sequence: CSGARTGELFF. DNA of the CDR3: TGCAGTGGGGCCCGCACCGGGGAGCTGTTTTTT.

Only a few counts were recorded for this clonotype. The chain recombines TRBV29-1 with TRBJ2-2; D unclear. With 4 bases removed from V and 0 bases from J, the gap between germline ends came to 9 bases. CDR1 is SQVTM, CDR2 ANQGSEA, per germline. The CDR3 length is 14 residues. The CDR3 sequence is CSVAWGPNTGELFF. The CDR3 DNA is TGCAGCGTTGCGTGGGGTCCGAACACCGGGGAGCTGTTTTTT.

The chain combines TRBV11-2 with TRBJ2-1; D is perhaps TRBD2 (6 bases). Deletions cut 4 bases from V and 13 bases from J, with 17 bases between. The CDR3 has 13 amino acids. Looked up from germline, CDR1 is SGHAT and CDR2 is FQNNGV. The CDR3 bases are TGTGCCAGCAGCTCGCCTAGCGATACACCTCAGTTCTTC. Protein sequence: CASSSPSDTPQFF.

This clonotype was observed a handful of times. This chain joins TRBV9 and TRBJ2-5; TRBD1 matches 7 bases. The ends lost 4 bases at V and 5 bases at J; junction bases unmatched: 5. There are 13 residues in the CDR3. Germline V gives CDR1 SGDLS, CDR2 YYNGEE. The CDR3 is CASSLGTVETQYF. CDR3 nucleotide sequence: TGTGCCAGCAGCCTCGGGACAGTCGAGACCCAGTACTTC.

This clonotype has ten or more counts. This chain connects TRBV5-1 to TRBJ2-3; no clear D gene. The CDR3 sequence is 17 residues long. V was pared by 4 bases and J by 1 base, with 19 bases between. Germline values: CDR1 SGHRS, CDR2 YFSETQ. CDR3 residues: CASSTRILIQGTDTQYF. For the CDR3, the DNA is TGCGCCAGCAGCACCCGAATCCTTATTCAGGGCACAGATACGCAGTATTTT.

This clonotype was counted between two and nine times. The chain recombines TRBV7-2 with TRBJ1-2; perhaps TRBD1 as D (5 bases). The CDR3 sequence is 12 residues long. Trimming removed 3 bases from V and 6 bases from J, with 8 bases in between. Germline loops: CDR1 SGHTA, CDR2 FQGNSA. CDR3 protein: CASSFMGDGYTF. The CDR3 region has the DNA TGTGCCAGCAGCTTTATGGGGGATGGCTACACCTTC.

This chain joins TRBV6-1 and TRBJ1-5; 7 nucleotides match TRBD1. The J segment lost 1 base and the V segment lost 4 bases, leaving 10 bases of the junction unmatched. The CDR3 covers 17 residues. CDR1 is MNHNS, CDR2 SASEGT, per germline. The CDR3 DNA reads TGTGCCAGCAGTGTCCGAGGGGGCCTTATGAGCAATCAGCCCCAGCATTTT. Amino acids: CASSVRGGLMSNQPQHF.

There are many counts of this clonotype. V is TRBV7-2 and J is TRBJ2-1; TRBD1 matches 10 bases. V shed 5 bases, J shed 6 bases, and the junction held 13 bases outside the gene matches. CDR3 length: 17 residues. Germline CDR1 and CDR2: SGHTA and FQGNSA. The CDR3 sequence is CASSVQTGTGVTNEQFF. Here the CDR3 DNA reads TGTGCCAGCAGCGTCCAAACCGGGACAGGGGTCACCAATGAGCAGTTCTTC.

This clonotype was observed a few times. The rearrangement joins TRBV3-1 to TRBJ1-3; D gene unclear. V lost 2 bases to trimming and J lost 0 bases, with 5 bases between them. Germline-derived CDR1 and CDR2 are LGHDT and YNNKEL (reference sequence). The CDR3 sequence is 14 residues long. The chain's CDR3 is CASSQPYSGNTIYF. For the CDR3, the DNA is TGTGCCAGCAGCCAACCCTACTCTGGAAACACCATATATTTT.

This clonotype was seen at least ten times. CDR3 region: CASSPSSTNYGYTF. The CDR3 bases are TGTGCCAGCAGCCCCTCGTCGACTAACTATGGCTACACCTTC. This chain links TRBV14 with TRBJ1-2; D gene uncertain. Germline CDR1 reads SGHDN; CDR2 reads FVKESK. The CDR3 extends over 14 amino acids. V was clipped by 4 bases and J by 0 bases, with 9 bases between them.

This clonotype was observed many times. The chain links TRBV12-3 or TRBV12-4 to TRBJ2-7, with unresolved D. V was shortened by 2 bases and J by 7 bases, with 12 bases between the two germline ends. The CDR3 is made up of 13 amino acids. DNA for the CDR3: TGTGCCAGCAGTTTAAGTCCCTCGGAGGAGCAGTACTTC. It specifies CASSLSPSEEQYF.

This clonotype appeared a few times. The chain has TRBV5-1 and TRBJ2-5; D call uncertain. This CDR3 has 13 residues. V was clipped by 1 base and J by 7 bases, with 11 bases between them. Germline CDR1 and CDR2: SGHRS and YFSETQ. This CDR3 is CASSLNTEGTQYF. The DNA for the CDR3 is TGCGCCAGCAGCTTGAATACCGAAGGGACCCAGTACTTC.

This sequence joins TRBV19 and TRBJ1-2, with D perhaps matching TRBD1 (5 bases). The germline gives CDR1 LNHDA, CDR2 SQIVND (reference sequence). V shed 6 bases and J shed 0 bases, with 14 bases lying between them. The CDR3 spans 15 residues. CDR3 nucleotide sequence: TGTGCCAGTAGGACCGGGACGGAAGCTAACTATGGCTACACCTTC. Its translation: CASRTGTEANYGYTF.

The rearrangement links TRBV5-5 to TRBJ2-6; D is unresolved. With 0 bases removed from V and 1 base from J, the gap between germline ends came to 5 bases. Germline CDR1 and CDR2: SGHKS and YYEKEE (reference sequence). This CDR3 comprises 15 residues. CDR3 protein: CASSLVMSGANVLTF. As DNA, the CDR3 is TGTGCCAGCAGCTTGGTCATGTCTGGGGCCAACGTCCTGACTTTC.

This clonotype was picked up many times. The chain carries TRBV5-6 and TRBJ2-3; 8 bases map to TRBD1. CDR3 length: 14 amino acids. Germline CDR1 and CDR2: SGHDT and YYEEEE. With V trimmed by 5 bases and J by 4 bases, 6 bases remained unmatched. The CDR3 loop is CASRTGGIADTQYF. The CDR3 DNA reads TGTGCCAGCAGAACAGGGGGAATAGCAGATACGCAGTATTTT.

This clonotype appeared a few times. The chain couples TRBV5-6 to TRBJ2-2; TRBD1 is a possible D gene (6 bases). Germline V gives CDR1 SGHDT, CDR2 YYEEEE. The V end lost 4 bases, the J end lost 5 bases, and 15 bases lay between the germline ends. This CDR3 contains 15 residues. The CDR3, as DNA: TGTGCCAGCAGCCAGCCACAGGGTAGGACCGGGGAGCTGTTTTTT. This gives the protein CASSQPQGRTGELFF.

This clonotype came up a few times. The chain combines TRBV11-2 with TRBJ2-2, with TRBD2 matching 8 bases. With 6 bases clipped from V and 12 bases from J, the junction kept 6 bases outside the gene matches. Germline CDR1 and CDR2: SGHAT and FQNNGV. The CDR3 runs to 12 residues. The CDR3 is CASRDGTRKLFF. CDR3 coding DNA: TGTGCCAGCAGGGACGGGACTAGGAAGCTGTTTTTT.

This chain uses TRBV12-3 or TRBV12-4 with TRBJ1-2, with D perhaps TRBD1 (6 bases). The CDR3 has 13 amino acids. Trimming stripped 7 bases from V and 4 bases from J, with 13 bases between. CDR3 amino acids: CASNKQGTYGYTF. The CDR3 DNA sequence: TGTGCCAGCAACAAACAGGGAACCTATGGCTACACCTTC.

This clonotype was seen many times. V usage is TRBV11-2 and J usage is TRBJ2-3; D gene uncertain. This CDR3 is built from 12 residues. Germline CDR1 reads SGHAT; CDR2 reads FQNNGV. V was cut by 3 bases and J by 2 bases, with 3 bases left in between. The DNA of the CDR3 is TGTGCCAGCAGCTTCAACACAGATACGCAGTATTTT. Amino acids: CASSFNTDTQYF.

There are many counts of this clonotype. The rearrangement links TRBV27 to TRBJ1-1; no clear D. The ends were cut back, 5 bases at V and 1 base at J, with 11 bases in the middle. Germline lookup yields CDR1 MNHEY and CDR2 SMNVEV (reference sequence). The CDR3 runs 14 residues. CDR3 nucleotides: TGTGCCAGCAGTCTCAGGCAGGAGAACACTGAAGCTTTCTTT. Its protein product is CASSLRQENTEAFF.

Written as DNA, the CDR3 is TGTGCCAGCAGTGAAGGAGCGGGGGGACACATCTACGAGCAGTACGTC. Translation gives CASSEGAGGHIYEQYV. This sequence joins TRBV6-1 and TRBJ2-7; 9 bases are a match to TRBD2. V lost 1 base to trimming and J lost 3 bases; unmatched junction nucleotides: 7. Germline CDR1 is MNHNS and CDR2 is SASEGT. CDR3 size: 16 residues.

The V and J genes are TRBV20-1 and TRBJ2-7; D is unclear. Deletions cut 4 bases from V and 2 bases from J, with 18 bases between. The CDR3 totals 15 residues. CDR1 DFQATT and CDR2 SNEGSKA come from the germline V gene (reference sequence). Here the CDR3 DNA reads TGCAGTGCTAAAGCCCCGTCCCAGACCCCCTACGAGCAGTACTTC. Its protein product is CSAKAPSQTPYEQYF.

On this clonotype itself: A much more abundant neighbour one base away suggests this may be a read error. The chain links TRBV12-3 or TRBV12-4 to TRBJ2-1, with 11 bases that match TRBD2. The CDR3 consists of 15 residues. The CDR3 here is CASSISGGAYNKQFF. The CDR3, as DNA: TGTGCCAGCAGTATTAGCGGGGGGGCATACAATAAGCAGTTCTTC.

This chain uses TRBV25-1 with TRBJ2-3; 11 bases line up with TRBD1. The CDR3 sequence is 14 residues long. Germline V CDR1 and CDR2: MGHDK, SYGVNS. Unmatched junction bases numbered 5, after V lost 6 bases and J lost 6 bases. The CDR3: CASRRTGGVDTQYF. CDR3 coding DNA: TGTGCCAGCAGACGGACAGGGGGCGTCGATACGCAGTATTTT.

This clonotype came up a few times. The genes are TRBV27 and TRBJ2-7; 11 bases line up with TRBD2. V gave up 4 bases and J gave up 4 bases; unmatched junction bases: 6. CDR3 size: 15 residues. CDR1 and CDR2 from the germline V gene are MNHEY and SMNVEV (reference sequence). DNA of the CDR3: TGTGCCAGCAGTTCCAGACTAGCGGGAACATACGAGCAGTACTTC. Translating it yields CASSSRLAGTYEQYF.

In this sample, this clonotype turned up many times. This chain joins TRBV6-4 and TRBJ1-2; TRBD1 matches 9 bases. Germline V gene data show CDR1 as MRHNA and CDR2 as SNTAGT. The CDR3 has 14 residues. J was trimmed by 4 bases and V by 4 bases; bases with no gene match: 4. CDR3 sequence reads: CASSAGTGSYGYTF. In nucleotides, the CDR3 is TGTGCCAGCAGTGCTGGGACAGGGAGCTATGGCTACACCTTC.

The J gene is TRBJ2-6, the V gene TRBV3-1; 10 bases agree with TRBD2. CDR1 is LGHDT, CDR2 YNNKEL, per germline (reference sequence). The CDR3 has 19 amino acids. V was pared by 4 bases and J by 0 bases, with 9 bases of the junction left unmatched. The CDR3 region is CASSPFSGLAPSGANVLTF. The CDR3, as DNA: TGTGCCAGCAGCCCTTTTTCGGGACTAGCGCCCTCTGGGGCCAACGTCCTGACTTTC.

The chain recombines TRBV5-5 with TRBJ2-1; the D is unclear. In germline, CDR1 is SGHKS, CDR2 YYEKEE (reference sequence). The CDR3 runs 15 residues. The V end was cut by 1 base, the J end by 7 bases, with 15 bases between. CDR3 protein: CASSLRSWSSNEQFF. The CDR3 DNA follows: TGTGCCAGCAGCTTGAGGTCCTGGAGCTCTAATGAGCAGTTCTTC.

This chain uses TRBV7-3 with TRBJ2-1; 9 nucleotides match TRBD2. The ends lost 5 bases at V and 8 bases at J; junction bases unmatched: 10. The CDR3 has 15 residues. Germline-derived CDR1 and CDR2 are SGHTA and FQGTGA. CDR3 nucleotide sequence: TGTGCCAGCAGCCGGGCTAGCGGGAAGGGGTATGAGCAGTTCTTC. Translation: CASSRASGKGYEQFF.

The CDR3: CASSALTSGAYNEQFF. The CDR3 bases are TGTGCCAGCAGTGCTTTGACTAGCGGAGCCTACAATGAGCAGTTCTTC. The chain is built from TRBV6-1 and TRBJ2-1; 9 bases agree with TRBD2. Germline V CDR1 and CDR2: MNHNS, SASEGT. Trimming cost V 4 bases and J 2 bases; bases outside gene matches: 6. The CDR3 sequence is 16 residues long.